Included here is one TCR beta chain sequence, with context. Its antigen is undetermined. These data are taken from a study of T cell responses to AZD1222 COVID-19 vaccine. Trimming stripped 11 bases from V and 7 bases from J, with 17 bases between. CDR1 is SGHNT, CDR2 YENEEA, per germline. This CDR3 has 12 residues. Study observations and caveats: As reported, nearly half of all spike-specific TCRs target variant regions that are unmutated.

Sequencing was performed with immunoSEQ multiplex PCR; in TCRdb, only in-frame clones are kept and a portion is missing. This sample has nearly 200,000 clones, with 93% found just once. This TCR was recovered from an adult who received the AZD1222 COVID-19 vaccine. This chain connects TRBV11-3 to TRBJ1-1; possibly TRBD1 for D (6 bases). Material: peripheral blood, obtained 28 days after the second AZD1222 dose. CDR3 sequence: CAGKTGPDEAFF. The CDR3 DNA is TGTGCCGGAAAGACAGGCCCTGATGAAGCTTTCTTT.